This entry is about one TCR beta chain. What it binds is unknown. The CDR3 runs 14 residues. V trimming: 4 bases; J trimming: 10 bases; junction bases outside the gene matches: 6. Germline values: CDR1 MNHEY, CDR2 SMNVEV (reference sequence). The PCR was carried out with 60 Vbeta primers and 13 Jbeta primers. The repertoire was sequenced with immunoSEQ multiplex PCR; TCRdb's copy has only in-frame clones and lacks some. The data hold roughly 93,000 clones, with about four fifths observed a single time. The data were obtained in a study of cytomegalovirus exposure and HLA in healthy donors. Study-level information: From about 180 million T cells, an earlier analysis saw 120 million or so unique TCR beta sequences. Within the Caucasian-associated ancestry cluster were 81% of the roughly 430 genotyped donors. Overall study findings and caveats: As a later analysis showed, several of the most significant clusters appeared to be linked to common viral pathogens. V- and J-gene trimming in TCR beta was tied to a missense DCLRE1C variant by an analysis performed later.

This clonotype was sampled from a man in his late teens or twenties in good health and CMV-seropositive. The specimen was PBMCs. The J gene is TRBJ1-6, the V gene TRBV27; 8 bases are a match to TRBD1. This chain's CDR3 is CASSYRDRQSPLHF. The CDR3 region has the DNA TGTGCCAGCAGTTACCGGGACAGGCAATCACCCCTCCACTTT.